This TCR beta chain originates from a study of PD-1 blockade in mismatch repair-deficient tumors (dated by TCRdb to 2017 to 2019). For context, the study as a whole: Between September 2013 and late 2016, 90 or so consecutive patients with eleven to twelve mismatch repair-deficient cancer types, all previously treated and progressing, were enrolled in the trial. Tumor-associated T cell clones in the peripheral blood of patients responding to PD-1 blockade were tracked using deep sequencing of TCR CDR3 regions. The full study reports these points: Tumor-resident clones, often undetectable in blood before treatment, expanded rapidly after pembrolizumab and then contracted, generally before radiologic responses.

About this clone: Its antigen is unknown. The input lacks base qualities; no much larger clone sits a single base away.

The trim is 5 bases for V and 6 bases for J, with a gap of 14 bases between the germline ends. Including the terminal cysteine and phenylalanine, the CDR3 comprises 13 residues. This entry keeps only the CDR3 DNA: 39 bases, framed from base 1. Via the germline V gene, CDR1 is SGHNT and CDR2 YENEEA. Mismatch repair deficiency was established in every enrolled patient by polymerase chain reaction or immunohistochemistry. TCR sequencing was performed for three patients who responded to pembrolizumab therapy. The phase II trial prospectively tested pembrolizumab PD-1 blockade in advanced mismatch repair-deficient cancers regardless of tissue of origin. Peripheral blood T cell samples were collected serially, before PD-1 blockade began and at several time points afterward. The timing of each blood sample was reported as weeks after the first dose of pembrolizumab. The protocol used for the library was the immunoSEQ multiplex PCR assay. Drawn from immuneACCESS, this table holds only the in-frame rearrangements with V and J called that TCRdb kept. Clones are partly lost; checked studies trace under half to an unresolved V gene and leave the rest unexplained. This sample holds about 100,000 clones; approximately 83% were observed only once. About 6.3% of the sample rests with the top ten.

The origin of this receptor is an adult with mismatch repair-deficient cancer. Sequences were derived from peripheral blood, sampled roughly eight months after starting pembrolizumab. The V gene is TRBV11-3 and the J gene is TRBJ2-7; no D gene is confidently identified. The nucleotide sequence reads TGTGCCAGCAGCGAAAGGTTCTCATTCGAGCAGTACTTC. It codes for CASSERFSFEQYF.